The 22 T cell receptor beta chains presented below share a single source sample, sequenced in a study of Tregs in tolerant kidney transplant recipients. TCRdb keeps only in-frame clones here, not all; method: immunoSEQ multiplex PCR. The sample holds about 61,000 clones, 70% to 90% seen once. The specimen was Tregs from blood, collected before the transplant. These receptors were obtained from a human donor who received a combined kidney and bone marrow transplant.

The CDR3 reads CASSRATIGEQYF. The CDR3, as DNA: TGTGCCAGCAGCCGAGCGACCATCGGTGAGCAGTACTTC. This chain connects TRBV5-4 to TRBJ2-7; D remains unclear. The CDR3 runs to 13 residues. The germline V and J ends were trimmed by 4 bases and 7 bases, with 15 bases remaining between them. Germline-derived CDR1 and CDR2 are SGHNT and YYREEE (reference sequence).

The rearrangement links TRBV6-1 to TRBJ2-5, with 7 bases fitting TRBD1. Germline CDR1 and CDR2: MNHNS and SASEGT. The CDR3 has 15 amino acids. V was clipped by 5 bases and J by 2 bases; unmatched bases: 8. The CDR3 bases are TGTGCCAGCAGTTCGCAGGACAGGTCTCAAGAGACCCAGTACTTC. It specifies CASSSQDRSQETQYF.

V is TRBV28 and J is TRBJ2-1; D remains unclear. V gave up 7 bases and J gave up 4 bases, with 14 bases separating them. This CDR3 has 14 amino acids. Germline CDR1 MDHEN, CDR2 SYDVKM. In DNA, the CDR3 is TGTGCCAGCAATCAACTTGGTCCTTACAATGAGCAGTTCTTC. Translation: CASNQLGPYNEQFF.

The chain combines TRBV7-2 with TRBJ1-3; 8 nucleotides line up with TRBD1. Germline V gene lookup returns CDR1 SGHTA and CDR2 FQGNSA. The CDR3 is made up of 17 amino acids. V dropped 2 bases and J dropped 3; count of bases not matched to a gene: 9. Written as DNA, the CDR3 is TGTGCCAGCAGCTTAACCCCAGGGGGCGCGTATGGAAACACCATATATTTT. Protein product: CASSLTPGGAYGNTIYF.

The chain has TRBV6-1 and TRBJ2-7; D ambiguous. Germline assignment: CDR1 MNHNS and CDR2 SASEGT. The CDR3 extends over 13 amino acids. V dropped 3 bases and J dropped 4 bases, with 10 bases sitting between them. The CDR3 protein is CASSDLTYYEQYF. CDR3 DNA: TGTGCCAGCAGTGATTTGACTTATTACGAGCAGTACTTC.

For the CDR3, the DNA is TGTGCCAGCAGCTCTCGACAGGGGGCGAATTCACCCCTCCACTTT. Translated, it gives CASSSRQGANSPLHF. The chain links TRBV5-6 to TRBJ1-6; 10 nucleotides line up with TRBD1. The CDR3 has 15 residues. Germline values: CDR1 SGHDT, CDR2 YYEEEE. The junction had 4 bases not matched to a gene; V was cut back by 3 bases and J by 7 bases.

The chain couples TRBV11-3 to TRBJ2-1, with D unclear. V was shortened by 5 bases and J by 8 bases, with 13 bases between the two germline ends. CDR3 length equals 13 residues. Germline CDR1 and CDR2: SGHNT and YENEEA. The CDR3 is CASSETPSDEQFF. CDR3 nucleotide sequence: TGTGCCAGCAGCGAGACCCCGTCCGATGAGCAGTTCTTC.

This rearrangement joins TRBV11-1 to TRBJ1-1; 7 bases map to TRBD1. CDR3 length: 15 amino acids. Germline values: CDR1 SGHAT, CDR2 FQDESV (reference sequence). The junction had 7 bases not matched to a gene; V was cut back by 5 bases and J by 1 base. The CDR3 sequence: CASSPGQRANTEAFF. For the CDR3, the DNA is TGTGCCAGCAGCCCGGGACAGCGCGCGAACACTGAAGCTTTCTTT.

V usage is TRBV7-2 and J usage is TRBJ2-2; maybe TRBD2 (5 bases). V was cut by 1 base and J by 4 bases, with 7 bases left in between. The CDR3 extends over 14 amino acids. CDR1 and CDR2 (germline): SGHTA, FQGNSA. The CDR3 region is CASSLVSGTGELFF. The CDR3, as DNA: TGTGCCAGCAGCTTAGTAAGCGGCACCGGGGAGCTGTTTTTT.

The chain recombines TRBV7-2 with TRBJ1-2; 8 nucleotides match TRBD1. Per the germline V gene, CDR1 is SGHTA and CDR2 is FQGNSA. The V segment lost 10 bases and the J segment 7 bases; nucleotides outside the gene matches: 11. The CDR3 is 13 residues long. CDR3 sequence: CATRWEDRAGYTF. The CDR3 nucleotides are TGTGCCACCAGATGGGAGGACAGGGCTGGCTACACCTTC.

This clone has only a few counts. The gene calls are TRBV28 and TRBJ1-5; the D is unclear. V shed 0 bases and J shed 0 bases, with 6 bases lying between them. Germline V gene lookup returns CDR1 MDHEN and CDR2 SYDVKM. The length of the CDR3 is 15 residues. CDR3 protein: CASSLWGSSNQPQHF. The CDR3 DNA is TGTGCCAGCAGTTTATGGGGGAGTAGCAATCAGCCCCAGCATTTT.

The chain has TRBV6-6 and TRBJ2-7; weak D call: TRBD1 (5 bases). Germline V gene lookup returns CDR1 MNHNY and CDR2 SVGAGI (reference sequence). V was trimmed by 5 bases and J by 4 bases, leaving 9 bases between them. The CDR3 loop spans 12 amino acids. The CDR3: CASSKTGYEQYF. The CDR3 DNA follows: TGTGCCAGCAGTAAAACAGGATACGAGCAGTACTTC.

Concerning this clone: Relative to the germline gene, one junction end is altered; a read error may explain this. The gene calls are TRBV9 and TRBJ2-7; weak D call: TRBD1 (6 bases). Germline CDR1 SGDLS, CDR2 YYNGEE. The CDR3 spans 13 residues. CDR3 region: CASSERGSDRQIF. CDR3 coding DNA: TGTGCCAGCAGCGAGAGAGGATCAGACAGGCAAATCTTC.

The CDR3 sequence is CASRPDRTTDTQYF. The CDR3 nucleotides read TGTGCCAGCCGACCGGACAGAACCACAGATACGCAGTATTTT. J is TRBJ2-3 and V is TRBV7-8; a weak D match, TRBD1 (6 bases). The V and J ends lost 8 bases and 2 bases respectively, with 14 bases between them. The CDR3 is 14 amino acids. Germline V lookup: CDR1 SGHVS, CDR2 FQNEAQ.

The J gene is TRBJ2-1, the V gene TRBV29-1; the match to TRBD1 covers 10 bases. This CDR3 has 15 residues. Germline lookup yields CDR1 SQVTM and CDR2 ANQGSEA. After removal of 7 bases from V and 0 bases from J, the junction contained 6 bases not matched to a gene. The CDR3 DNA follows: TGCAGCGCCCGGACAGGGGGAAGCTCCTACAATGAGCAGTTCTTC. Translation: CSARTGGSSYNEQFF.

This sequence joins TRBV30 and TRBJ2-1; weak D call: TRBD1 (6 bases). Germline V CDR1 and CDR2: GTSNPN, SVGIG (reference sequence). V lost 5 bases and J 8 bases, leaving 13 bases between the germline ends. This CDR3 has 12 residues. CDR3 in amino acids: CAWARGRDEQFF. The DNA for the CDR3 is TGTGCCTGGGCCAGGGGAAGAGATGAGCAGTTCTTC. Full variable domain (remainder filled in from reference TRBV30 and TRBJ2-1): SQTIHQWPATLVQPVGSPLSLECTVEGTSNPNLYWYRQAAGRGLQLLFYSVGIGQISSEVPQNLSASRPQDRQFILSSKKLLLSDSGFYLCAWARGRDEQFFGPGTRLTVL.

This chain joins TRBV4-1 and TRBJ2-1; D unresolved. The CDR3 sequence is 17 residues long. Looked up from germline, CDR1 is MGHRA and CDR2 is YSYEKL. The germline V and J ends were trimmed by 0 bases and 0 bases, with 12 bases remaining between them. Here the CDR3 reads CASSQDIGPSSYNEQFF. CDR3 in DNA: TGCGCCAGCAGCCAAGATATAGGACCTTCCTCCTACAATGAGCAGTTCTTC.

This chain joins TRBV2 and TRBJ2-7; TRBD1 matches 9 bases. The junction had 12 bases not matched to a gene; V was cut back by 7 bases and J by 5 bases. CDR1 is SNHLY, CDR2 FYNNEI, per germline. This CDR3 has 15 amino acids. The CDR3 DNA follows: TGTGCCAGCAATTGGGACAGGGCCCCGTTAGACGAGCAGTACTTC. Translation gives CASNWDRAPLDEQYF.

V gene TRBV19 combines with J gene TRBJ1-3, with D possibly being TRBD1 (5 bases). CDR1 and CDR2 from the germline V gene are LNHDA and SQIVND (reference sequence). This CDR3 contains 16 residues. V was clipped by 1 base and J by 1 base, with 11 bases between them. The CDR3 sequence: CASSIVGGGSGNTIYF. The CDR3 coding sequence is TGTGCCAGTAGTATAGTAGGTGGGGGATCTGGAAACACCATATATTTT.

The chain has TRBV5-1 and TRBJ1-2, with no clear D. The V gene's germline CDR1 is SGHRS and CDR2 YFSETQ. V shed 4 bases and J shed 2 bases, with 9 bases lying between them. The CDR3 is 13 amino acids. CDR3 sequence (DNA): TGCGCCAGCAGCGTGACACCAAACTATGGCTACACCTTC. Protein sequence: CASSVTPNYGYTF.

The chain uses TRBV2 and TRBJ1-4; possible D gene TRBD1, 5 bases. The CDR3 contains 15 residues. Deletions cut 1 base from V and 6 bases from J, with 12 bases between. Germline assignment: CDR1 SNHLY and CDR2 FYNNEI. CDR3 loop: CASSEGKGYHEKLFF. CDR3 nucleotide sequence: TGTGCCAGCAGTGAAGGAAAGGGGTATCATGAAAAACTGTTTTTT. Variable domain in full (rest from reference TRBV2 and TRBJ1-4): EPEVTQTPSHQVTQMGQEVILRCVPISNHLYFYWYRQILGQKVEFLVSFYNNEISEKSEIFDDQFSVERPDGSNFTLKIRSTKLEDSAMYFCASSEGKGYHEKLFFGSGTQLSVL.

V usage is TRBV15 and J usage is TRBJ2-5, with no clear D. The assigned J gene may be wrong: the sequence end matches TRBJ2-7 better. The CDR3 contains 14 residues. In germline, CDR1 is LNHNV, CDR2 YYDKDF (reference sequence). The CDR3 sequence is CATSRPGESYEQYF. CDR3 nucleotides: TGTGCCACCAGCAGGCCCGGCGAGTCCTACGAGCAGTACTTC.